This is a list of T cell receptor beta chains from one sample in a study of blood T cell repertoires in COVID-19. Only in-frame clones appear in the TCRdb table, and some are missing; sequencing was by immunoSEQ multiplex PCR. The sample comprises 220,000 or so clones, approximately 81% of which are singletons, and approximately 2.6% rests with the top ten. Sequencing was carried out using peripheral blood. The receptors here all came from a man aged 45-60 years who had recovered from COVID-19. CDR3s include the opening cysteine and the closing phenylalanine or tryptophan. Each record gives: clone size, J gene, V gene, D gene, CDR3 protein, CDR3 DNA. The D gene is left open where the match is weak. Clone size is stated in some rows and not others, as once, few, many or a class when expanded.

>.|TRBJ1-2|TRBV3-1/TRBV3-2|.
CASSQVPIRGYTF
TGTGCCAGCAGCCAAGTTCCCATCCGGGGCTACACCTTC
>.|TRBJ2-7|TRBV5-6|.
CASSLRLDEQYF
TGTGCCAGCAGCTTGCGCCTAGACGAGCAGTACTTC
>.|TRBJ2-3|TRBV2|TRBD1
CASRLQGWDTDTQYF
TGTGCCAGCAGACTACAGGGGTGGGATACAGATACGCAGTATTTT
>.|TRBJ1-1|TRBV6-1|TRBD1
CASSEKTGGTDTEAFF
TGTGCCAGCAGTGAAAAAACAGGGGGCACGGACACTGAAGCTTTCTTT
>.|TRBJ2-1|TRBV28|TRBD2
CASSLAGTRWSDEQFF
TGTGCCAGCAGTTTAGCCGGGACTAGGTGGAGTGATGAGCAGTTCTTC
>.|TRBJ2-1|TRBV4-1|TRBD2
CASSQVGTSVWNEQFF
TGCGCCAGCAGCCAAGTGGGGACTAGCGTGTGGAATGAGCAGTTCTTC
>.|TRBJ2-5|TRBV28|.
CASRPSGQIYQETQYF
TGTGCCAGCCGCCCCTCAGGGCAGATATATCAAGAGACCCAGTACTTC
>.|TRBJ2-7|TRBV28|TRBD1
CASTLSGTGGNEQYF
TGTGCCAGCACCCTATCCGGGACAGGGGGCAACGAGCAGTACTTC
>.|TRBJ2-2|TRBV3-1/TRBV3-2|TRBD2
CASSPRLAGAPGELFF
TGTGCCAGCTCCCCCAGGCTAGCGGGAGCCCCCGGGGAGCTGTTTTTT
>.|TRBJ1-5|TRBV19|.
CASSIGGGQPQHF
TGTGCCAGTAGTATTGGGGGCGGGCAGCCCCAGCATTTT
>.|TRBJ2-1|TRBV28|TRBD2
CASSSLAGGTYNEQFF
TGTGCCAGCAGTTCACTAGCGGGAGGCACCTACAATGAGCAGTTCTTC
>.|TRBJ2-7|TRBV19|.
CASRRAHTTYEQYF
TGTGCCAGTAGGCGCGCACACACTACCTACGAGCAGTACTTC
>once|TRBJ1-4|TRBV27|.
CASSPWGGSNEKLFF
TGTGCCAGCAGTCCCTGGGGGGGCTCTAATGAAAAACTGTTTTTT
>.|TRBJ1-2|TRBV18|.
CASSPLREAGYTF
TGTGCCAGCTCACCACTCAGGGAGGCTGGCTACACCTTC
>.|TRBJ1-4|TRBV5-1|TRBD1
CASRLGGQANEKLFF
TGCGCCAGCAGGTTGGGCGGACAGGCTAATGAAAAACTGTTTTTT
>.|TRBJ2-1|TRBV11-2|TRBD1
CASSLETGHRWFF
TGTGCCAGCAGCTTAGAGACAGGGCATAGGTGGTTCTTC
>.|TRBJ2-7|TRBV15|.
CATSRGAYSSYEQYF
TGTGCCACCAGCAGAGGGGCCTACTCCTCCTACGAGCAGTACTTC
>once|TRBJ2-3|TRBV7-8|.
CASSLVYSHTDTQYF
TGTGCCAGCAGCTTAGTTTACTCCCACACAGATACGCAGTATTTT
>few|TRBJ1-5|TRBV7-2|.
CASSLEAHQPQHF
TGTGCCAGCAGCTTAGAAGCCCATCAGCCCCAGCATTTT
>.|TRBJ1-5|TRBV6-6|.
CASNQTGNQPQHF
TGTGCCAGCAATCAGACGGGGAATCAGCCCCAGCATTTT
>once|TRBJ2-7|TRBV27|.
CASSPKSGPSYEQYF
TGTGCCAGCAGTCCGAAGTCTGGGCCTTCCTACGAGCAGTACTTC
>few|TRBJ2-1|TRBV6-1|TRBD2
CASIEYLAGGQYNEQFF
TGTGCCAGCATTGAATATCTAGCGGGAGGGCAATACAATGAGCAGTTCTTC
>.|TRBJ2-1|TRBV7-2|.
CASSLALKGDLEFF
TGTGCCAGCAGCTTAGCGCTAAAGGGGGATCTGGAGTTCTTC
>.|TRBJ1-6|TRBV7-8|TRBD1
CASSADRGSLHF
TGTGCCAGCAGCGCCGACAGGGGGTCACTCCACTTT
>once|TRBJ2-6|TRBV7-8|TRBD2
CASNGGGGLIPGANVLTF
TGTGCCAGCAACGGCGGCGGGGGTCTCATACCTGGGGCCAACGTCCTGACTTTC
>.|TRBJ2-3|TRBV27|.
CASSLSRAKAADTQYF
TGTGCCAGCAGTTTATCGAGGGCCAAGGCGGCAGATACGCAGTATTTT
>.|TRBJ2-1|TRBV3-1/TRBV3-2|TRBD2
CASSQDGTSGYNEQFF
TGTGCCAGCAGCCAAGATGGGACTAGCGGATACAATGAGCAGTTCTTC
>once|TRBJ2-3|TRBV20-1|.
CSASARATDTQYF
TGCAGTGCTAGTGCCAGGGCCACAGATACGCAGTATTTT
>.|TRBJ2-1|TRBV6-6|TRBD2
CASTETSGEQFF
TGTGCCAGCACCGAGACTAGCGGGGAGCAGTTCTTC
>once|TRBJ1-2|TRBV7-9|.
CASSLLLRQAPLDYGYTF
TGTGCCAGCAGCTTACTCCTCAGGCAGGCCCCACTGGACTATGGCTACACCTTC
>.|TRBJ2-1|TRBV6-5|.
CASSFPPKHEQFF
TGTGCCAGCAGTTTTCCCCCTAAGCATGAGCAGTTCTTC
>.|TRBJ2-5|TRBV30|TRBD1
CAWSVRVRGRRETQYF
TGTGCCTGGAGTGTACGCGTGAGGGGGCGTCGAGAGACCCAGTACTTC
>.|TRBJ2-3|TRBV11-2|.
CASSLTLATDTQYF
TGTGCCAGCAGCTTAACACTAGCCACAGATACGCAGTATTTT
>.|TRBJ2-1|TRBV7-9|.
CASSQMDSSYNEQFF
TGTGCCAGCAGCCAGATGGACAGCTCCTACAATGAGCAGTTCTTC
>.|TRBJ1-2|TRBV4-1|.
CASSQDHQAGYTF
TGCGCCAGCAGCCAAGATCACCAGGCTGGCTACACCTTC
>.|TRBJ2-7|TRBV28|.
CASSVTGPYEQYF
TGTGCCAGCAGCGTCACAGGGCCCTACGAGCAGTACTTC
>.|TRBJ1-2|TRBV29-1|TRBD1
CSVEDDRGPYGYTF
TGCAGCGTTGAAGATGACAGGGGACCCTATGGCTACACCTTC